Here is one T cell receptor beta chain with its context. Antigen unknown. This sample was included in a study of siplizumab effects on memory and regulatory T cells. The assay was immunoSEQ multiplex PCR, and TCRdb's table has in-frame clones only and misses some. The sample has more than 95,000 clones, 93% seen once. The study, taken as a whole, reports: The naive T cell population seemed more diverse than memory cells and seemed a major contributor to the alloresponse.

The CDR3 spans 11 residues. The V segment lost 9 bases and the J segment 8 bases; nucleotides outside the gene matches: 6. Germline assignment: CDR1 LNHDA and CDR2 SQIVND (reference sequence). Sequences were obtained from Tregs sorted from blood. The clonotype originates from a human donor in good health. The chain has TRBV19 and TRBJ2-5; 7 nucleotides align to TRBD2. In nucleotides, the CDR3 is TGTGCCAGCCGGGACTACTCAACCCAGTACTTC. It specifies CASRDYSTQYF.